This entry lists 18 T cell receptor beta chains sequenced from one sample in a study of control samples from healthy donors and cancer patients (dated by TCRdb to 2018 to 2021). Libraries came from the immunoSEQ multiplex PCR assay. TCRdb limited this immuneACCESS table to in-frame rearrangements with V and J called. A share of clones is missing; checked studies link under half to unresolved V genes, and the rest is unexplained. This sample gives under 140,000 clones in total; roughly 90% of them show up just once. The ten most abundant clones make up roughly 3.5% of the sample. The sequencing input was PBMCs. These receptor sequences come from a woman aged 55-69 years with lung cancer.

This clone was seen more than once but under ten times. The chain couples TRBV18 to TRBJ1-2; the D gene is possibly TRBD1 (5 bases). Germline V gene data show CDR1 as KGHSH and CDR2 as LQKENI. The ends were cut back, 3 bases at V and 9 bases at J, with 17 bases in the middle. CDR3 length: 14 residues. The DNA for the CDR3 is TGTGCCAGCTCACCTCGGGACGAAGGGGTAAGCTACACCTTC. Translated: CASSPRDEGVSYTF.

V and J are TRBV3-1 (or the pseudogene TRBV3-2) and TRBJ2-5; D is unresolved. Germline V CDR1 and CDR2: LGHDT, YNNKEL (reference sequence). CDR3 length: 16 amino acids. V was cut by 1 base and J by 4 bases, with 16 bases left in between. Here the CDR3 reads CASSQGRRTVLETQYF. The CDR3 bases are TGTGCCAGCAGCCAAGGGAGACGGACCGTATTAGAGACCCAGTACTTC.

This clone was recorded only once. The J gene is TRBJ1-1, the V gene TRBV27; D is perhaps TRBD1 (5 bases). CDR1 is MNHEY, CDR2 SMNVEV, per germline (reference sequence). The CDR3 extends over 15 amino acids. Trimming cost V 4 bases and J 4 bases, with 16 bases left between them. The CDR3 here is CASSSAGLEGTEAFF. The CDR3 nucleotides are TGTGCCAGCAGTTCGGCAGGGTTGGAGGGCACTGAAGCTTTCTTT.

This chain links TRBV16 with TRBJ1-2, with a possible D match to TRBD1 (5 bases). CDR3 length equals 14 residues. Trimming left V 5 bases short and J 2 bases short, with 12 bases between. The germline CDR1 and CDR2 sequences are KGHSY and FQNENV. The CDR3 DNA is TGTGCCAGCAGCTTAAAAGACAGCAACTATGGCTACACCTTC. Protein: CASSLKDSNYGYTF.

CDR3: CASSQKDRESEQYF. Written as DNA, the CDR3 is TGTGCCAGCAGCCAAAAAGACAGGGAGTCCGAGCAGTACTTC. This chain connects TRBV3-1 (or the pseudogene TRBV3-2) to TRBJ2-7, with 7 bases aligning to TRBD1. From germline, CDR1 is LGHDT and CDR2 YNNKEL (reference sequence). After removal of 2 bases from V and 6 bases from J, the junction contained 7 bases not matched to a gene. This CDR3 spans 14 amino acids.

The chain uses TRBV2 and TRBJ1-4; no reliable D call. This CDR3 has 10 residues. Trimming shortened V by 4 bases and J by 8 bases, and 2 bases separated the two germline ends. The germline V gene has CDR1 SNHLY and CDR2 FYNNEI. CDR3 residues: CASSAEKLFF. Written as DNA, the CDR3 is TGTGCCAGCAGTGCCGAAAAACTGTTTTTT.

The chain combines TRBV28 with TRBJ1-3; D is unclear. The V and J ends lost 2 bases and 3 bases respectively, with 8 bases between them. Looked up from germline, CDR1 is MDHEN and CDR2 is SYDVKM. The CDR3 loop spans 14 amino acids. The DNA of the CDR3 is TGTGCCAGCAGTTTACCACTTAATGGAAACACCATATATTTT. Its protein is CASSLPLNGNTIYF.

This clone was picked up a small number of times. The rearrangement uses TRBV11-2 and TRBJ2-5, with TRBD2 identical over 9 bases. Trimming at V came to 4 bases and at J to 5 bases, leaving 8 bases not matched to a gene. This CDR3 is 15 amino acids long. CDR1 SGHAT and CDR2 FQNNGV come from the germline V gene. The CDR3 loop reads CASSSIAGAGETQYF. The CDR3 bases are TGTGCCAGCAGCTCGATAGCGGGGGCGGGGGAGACCCAGTACTTC.

V and J are TRBV4-1 and TRBJ1-3; D unclear. The CDR3 totals 16 residues. Germline V gene data show CDR1 as MGHRA and CDR2 as YSYEKL. Deletions cut 0 bases from V and 4 bases from J, with 13 bases between. The CDR3 nucleotides read TGCGCCAGCAGCCAAGAGCAGGCCTTTCGGGGAAACACCATATATTTT. This translates into CASSQEQAFRGNTIYF.

V gene TRBV9 combines with J gene TRBJ2-7, with 8 bases fitting TRBD2. The CDR3 has 15 amino acids. After removal of 2 bases from V and 0 bases from J, the junction contained 4 bases not matched to a gene. Germline V gene lookup returns CDR1 SGDLS and CDR2 YYNGEE. CDR3 bases: TGTGCCAGCAGCGTTACCGGGACTAGCTCCTACGAGCAGTACTTC. It translates to CASSVTGTSSYEQYF.

The rearrangement links TRBV27 to TRBJ2-7; 7 bases match TRBD1. V was pared by 4 bases and J by 2 bases, with 5 bases of the junction left unmatched. The V gene's germline CDR1 is MNHEY and CDR2 SMNVEV (reference sequence). The CDR3 is 14 amino acids. The CDR3 nucleotides are TGTGCCAGCAGTTCGACAGGGCTTCCCTACGAGCAGTACTTC. Translated: CASSSTGLPYEQYF.

J is TRBJ1-6 and V is TRBV27, with a weak D call TRBD1 (5 bases). The CDR3 runs to 16 residues. Germline V lookup: CDR1 MNHEY, CDR2 SMNVEV (reference sequence). The V end was cut by 3 bases, the J end by 10 bases, with 19 bases between. Here the CDR3 DNA reads TGTGCCAGCAGTTTGTTTTGGGAAAAGGGACTATCACCCCTCCACTTT. Its protein is CASSLFWEKGLSPLHF.

V gene TRBV7-2 combines with J gene TRBJ1-6; D remains ambiguous. V lost 5 bases and J lost 7, with 15 bases in between. Germline V gene lookup returns CDR1 SGHTA and CDR2 FQGNSA. The CDR3 contains 15 residues. The CDR3 sequence is CASSPQSGGNSPLHF. CDR3 nucleotide sequence: TGTGCCAGCAGCCCCCAAAGCGGCGGGAATTCACCCCTCCACTTT.

This sequence joins TRBV13 and TRBJ2-3, with TRBD1 matching 7 bases. Per the germline V gene, CDR1 is PRHDT and CDR2 is FYEKMQ (reference sequence). The CDR3 is 16 residues long. The V segment lost 5 bases and the J segment 6 bases; nucleotides outside the gene matches: 14. CDR3 amino acids: CASSPPRQGFSDTQYF. The CDR3 bases are TGTGCCAGCAGCCCCCCCAGACAGGGCTTTTCCGATACGCAGTATTTT.

V and J are TRBV4-2 and TRBJ2-1, with TRBD1 matching 9 bases. Germline V gives CDR1 LGHNA, CDR2 YNFKEQ. The CDR3 is 13 amino acids. The junction had 2 bases not matched to a gene; V was cut back by 4 bases and J by 7 bases. This CDR3 is CASSRDRENEQFF. In DNA form, the CDR3 reads TGTGCCAGCAGCCGGGACAGGGAGAATGAGCAGTTCTTC.

The chain uses TRBV30 and TRBJ2-2, with D perhaps TRBD1 (5 bases). Germline lookup yields CDR1 GTSNPN and CDR2 SVGIG (reference sequence). V was cut by 2 bases and J by 1 base, with 14 bases left in between. The CDR3 covers 16 residues. The CDR3 sequence is CAWSHLGARNTGELFF. As DNA, the CDR3 is TGTGCCTGGAGTCATCTTGGGGCGAGGAACACCGGGGAGCTGTTTTTT.

The chain recombines TRBV5-4 with TRBJ1-1, with D maybe TRBD1 (5 bases). This CDR3 is 16 amino acids long. Germline V gene sequence: CDR1 SGHNT, CDR2 YYREEE (reference sequence). Between the trimmed V and J ends, which lost 0 bases and 4 bases, there was a span of 16 bases. CDR3 loop: CASSLAGTLIPTEAFF. The CDR3 nucleotides read TGTGCCAGCAGCTTGGCGGGGACCCTGATTCCCACTGAAGCTTTCTTT.

V gene TRBV20-1 combines with J gene TRBJ2-3; D is unresolved. The germline V gene encodes CDR1 DFQATT and CDR2 SNEGSKA (reference sequence). V dropped 6 bases and J dropped 10 bases, with 14 bases sitting between them. The CDR3 is 11 amino acids. The CDR3 protein is CSAEQYFAQYF. DNA of the CDR3: TGCAGTGCGGAACAGTATTTTGCGCAGTATTTT.